Sequencing of this T cell receptor beta chain was carried out in a study of shared clonotypes between healthy human individuals. Overall study context: Researchers assigned three CD4 naive, three CD4 memory, two CD8 naive and one CD8 memory plate to each donor.

The table came from immunoSEQ multiplex PCR; TCRdb's copy has only in-frame clones and leaves some out. This table holds hundreds of thousands of clones, 60% to 75% found once. Study findings and constraints: Naive CD4 clonotype sharing across a few donors was approximately 5%.

Germline CDR1 and CDR2: MDHEN and SYDVKM. CDR3 length: 16 residues. Trimming cost V 2 bases and J 4 bases; bases outside gene matches: 8. Notes on this clone: What it recognizes is unknown.

Sample: memory CD4+ T cells sorted from blood. The subset: CD45RA-negative fraction. The gene calls are TRBV28 and TRBJ1-2; 9 bases fit TRBD1. The clonotype originates from a woman aged 25 to 39 in good health. CDR3: CASSLPPTGGSYGYTF. Written as DNA, the CDR3 is TGTGCCAGCAGTTTACCCCCCACAGGGGGCAGCTATGGCTACACCTTC.